Listed here is a single T cell receptor (beta chain). Residents of over 20 US areas, aged about 18 to 95 years, made up the participants. Participants had their cohort set by participant-reported clinical history. Cohort 3 recovered donors had two negative PCRs, clearance, or symptom resolution. The source of the sample is a study of blood T cell repertoires in COVID-19. The V segment lost 8 bases and the J segment 4 bases; nucleotides outside the gene matches: 12. CDR3 size: 15 residues. Germline lookup yields CDR1 KGHDR and CDR2 SFDVKD. As processed by the authors: Reference gene primer amplification gave estimated nucleated cell counts. The assay was immunoSEQ multiplex PCR, and TCRdb's table has in-frame clones only and misses some. The DNA gave D and trimming, while V, J and clone size come from that table. The table has over 200,000 clones, 65% to 85% seen once; the top ten hold 6.8%.

The chain recombines TRBV24-1 with TRBJ1-1, with TRBD1 matching over 7 bases. The TCR sequence derives from a woman between 40 and 55 years old who had recovered from COVID-19. Sequenced input: PBMCs or T cells enriched from blood (not recorded which). The CDR3, as DNA: TGTGCCACCACCTCCGACAGGGATGGGTTCACTGAAGCTTTCTTT. Its protein product is CATTSDRDGFTEAFF.